This T cell receptor beta chain stems from a study of PD-1 blockade in classical Hodgkin lymphoma. Notes on the study in general: Complete responders had baseline diversity similar to newly diagnosed patients. Baseline TCR diversity was reportedly lower in newly diagnosed patients than in healthy donors. It was reported as lower still in relapsed/refractory patients.

Details on this clone: What it binds is not known.

V was cut by 4 bases and J by 0 bases, with 9 bases left in between. The germline V gene has CDR1 MNHEY and CDR2 SVGAGI. The CDR3 has 14 amino acids. Sequencing used immunoSEQ multiplex PCR; TCRdb keeps in-frame clones, though not all of them. Altogether about 41,000 clones are present, roughly 70% being singletons, with the ten largest covering about 22%. After autologous stem cell transplantation all patients relapsed, and prior brentuximab vedotin exposure differed between cohorts. Progressive disease, partial response or complete response was each patient's best response. The rearrangement uses TRBV6-5 and TRBJ1-1; D gene ambiguous. The source material was peripheral blood mononuclear cells (PBMCs), sampled at baseline. The receptor's source is a human donor with classical Hodgkin lymphoma. CDR3 sequence (DNA): TGTGCCAGCAGTTTGGTCCACTTGAACACTGAAGCTTTCTTT. Translation gives CASSLVHLNTEAFF.